This T cell receptor (beta chain) originates from a study of vaccination effects on CD4 cells after COVID-19. Study outcomes and limitations: Early post-infection timepoints were missing from the study, which also had few convalescent patients.

About this clone itself: What it recognizes is unknown.

The CDR3 is made up of 14 amino acids. V lost 4 bases to trimming and J lost 2 bases, with 12 bases between them. Germline CDR1 reads ENHRY; CDR2 reads SYGVKD. Viral peptide pools were used in the ViraFEST assay to expand antigen-specific CD4+ T cells, and sequencing came afterward. Following a roughly 11-day culture, CD4+ T cells were purified. The vaccine recipients had no prior SARS-CoV-2 infection, with negative nucleocapsid antibodies. The data were produced by immunoSEQ multiplex PCR, yet TCRdb's version contains in-frame clones alone and is incomplete. The table lists about 27,000 clones, approximately 70% of them singletons, with about 20% in the top ten.

This specimen consisted of CD4+ T cells from PBMCs cultured with HCoV-NL63 spike peptides, obtained before COVID-19 vaccination. The origin of this receptor is a human donor who received a COVID-19 vaccine. The rearrangement uses TRBV10-3 and TRBJ2-7; D is undetermined. CDR3 sequence: CAISGSLETYEQYF. CDR3 nucleotide sequence: TGTGCCATCAGTGGTTCTCTGGAAACCTACGAGCAGTACTTC.